The 27 T cell receptor beta chains below all came from one sample that was sequenced in a study of control samples from healthy donors and cancer patients. Profiled with immunoSEQ multiplex PCR; TCRdb holds only in-frame clones, not every one. The table shows roughly 73,000 clones, with roughly 84% occurring only once. Material for sequencing was blood. These receptors came from a man aged 50-59 years in good health.

The V call is TRBV9, the J call TRBJ2-7; 9 bases line up with TRBD2. There are 14 residues in the CDR3. The germline V gene encodes CDR1 SGDLS and CDR2 YYNGEE. Trimming removed 2 bases from V and 4 bases from J; junction bases left unmatched: 4. CDR3 amino acids: CASSVGSGSYEQYF. The CDR3 DNA is TGTGCCAGCAGCGTCGGTAGCGGGAGTTACGAGCAGTACTTC.

V is TRBV6-5 and J is TRBJ2-2; D is unclear. CDR3 length: 14 amino acids. CDR1 and CDR2 from the germline V gene are MNHEY and SVGAGI. Trimming took off 6 bases at V and 4 bases at J, with 12 bases between the two ends. The CDR3 reads CASRGRISTGELFF. In DNA, the CDR3 is TGTGCCAGCAGGGGCAGGATAAGCACCGGGGAGCTGTTTTTT.

V and J are TRBV2 and TRBJ2-7, with D perhaps matching TRBD2 (6 bases). Deletions cut 4 bases from V and 3 bases from J, with 7 bases between. The CDR3 totals 12 residues. Germline values: CDR1 SNHLY, CDR2 FYNNEI. In DNA form, the CDR3 reads TGTGCCAGCAGTGTGACTAGCTACGAGCAGTACTTC. Protein product: CASSVTSYEQYF.

This chain joins TRBV10-1 and TRBJ1-1, with 7 bases aligning to TRBD1. The trim removed 6 bases at V and 5 bases at J, leaving 6 bases unmatched. The germline V gene has CDR1 WNHNN and CDR2 SYGVQD (reference sequence). The CDR3 covers 13 residues. The CDR3 spells CASSLYRGTEAFF. CDR3 in DNA: TGCGCCAGCAGCCTCTACAGGGGAACTGAAGCTTTCTTT.

The genes are TRBV6-5 and TRBJ1-6, with 7 bases identical to TRBD1. CDR1 and CDR2 (germline): MNHEY, SVGAGI. The CDR3 covers 16 residues. Trimming cost V 4 bases and J 0 bases; bases outside gene matches: 3. CDR3 protein: CASSSGQTSYNSPLHF. CDR3 in DNA: TGTGCCAGCAGTTCGGGACAGACCTCCTATAATTCACCCCTCCACTTT.

The V and J genes are TRBV7-2 and TRBJ2-2; perhaps TRBD1 as D (6 bases). V gave up 8 bases and J gave up 1 base, with 14 bases separating them. The germline V gene has CDR1 SGHTA and CDR2 FQGNSA. The length of the CDR3 is 15 residues. DNA of the CDR3: TGTGCCAGCCGTCTCGCACAGGGGAACACCGGGGAGCTGTTTTTT. This gives the protein CASRLAQGNTGELFF. Full variable domain (outside the CDR3, taken from reference TRBV7-2 and TRBJ2-2): GAGVSQSPSNKVTEKGKDVELRCDPISGHTALYWYRQSLGQGLEFLIYFQGNSAPDKSGLPSDRFSAERTGGSVSTLTIQRTQQEDSAVYLCASRLAQGNTGELFFGEGSRLTVL.

The rearrangement links TRBV7-6 to TRBJ2-3; TRBD2 agrees at 10 bases. Trimming cost V 1 base and J 1 base; bases outside gene matches: 2. Germline V lookup: CDR1 SGHVS, CDR2 FNYEAQ. The CDR3 covers 16 residues. The CDR3 here is CASSLGAGGGTDTQYF. Written as DNA, the CDR3 is TGTGCCAGCAGCTTAGGAGCGGGGGGGGGCACAGATACGCAGTATTTT.

This chain joins TRBV7-6 and TRBJ1-1, with 7 nucleotides matching TRBD1. Germline-derived CDR1 and CDR2 are SGHVS and FNYEAQ. Trimming at V came to 5 bases and at J to 5 bases, leaving 8 bases not matched to a gene. The CDR3 runs 14 residues. CDR3: CASSRGQKDTEAFF. For the CDR3, the DNA is TGTGCCAGCAGCAGGGGACAGAAAGATACTGAAGCTTTCTTT. The complete variable domain, with remaining parts taken from reference TRBV7-6 and TRBJ1-1, reads GAGVSQSPRYKVTKRGQDVALRCDPISGHVSLYWYRQALGQGPEFLTYFNYEAQQDKSGLPNDRFSAERPEGSISTLTIQRTEQRDSAMYRCASSRGQKDTEAFFGQGTRLTVV.

The chain has TRBV9 and TRBJ1-4; D is uncertain. Per germline, CDR1 SGDLS and CDR2 YYNGEE. CDR3 length equals 16 residues. V lost 4 bases to trimming and J lost 3 bases, with 16 bases between them. This chain's CDR3 is CASSPSSFLANEKLFF. CDR3 nucleotide sequence: TGTGCCAGCAGCCCATCTTCTTTTCTGGCTAATGAAAAACTGTTTTTT.

This clone is a singleton in its sample. The V gene is TRBV9, the J gene TRBJ2-3; D ambiguous. The germline V and J ends were trimmed by 7 bases and 3 bases, with 9 bases remaining between them. The CDR3 has 12 residues. Germline CDR1 SGDLS, CDR2 YYNGEE. CDR3 in DNA: TGTGCCAGCGGGTTGGGGACAGATACGCAGTATTTT. It encodes CASGLGTDTQYF.

This clone was detected once. This chain's CDR3 is CASSEGRGGLDYGYTF. DNA for the CDR3: TGTGCCAGCAGTGAAGGGCGGGGTGGCCTGGACTATGGCTACACCTTC. V gene TRBV6-1 combines with J gene TRBJ1-2, with D uncertain. Deletions cut 1 base from V and 3 bases from J, with 15 bases between. The CDR3 totals 16 residues. Looked up from germline, CDR1 is MNHNS and CDR2 is SASEGT.

This clone was recorded only once. The chain carries TRBV7-2 and TRBJ2-7; the D is unclear. The V and J ends lost 2 bases and 4 bases respectively, with 6 bases between them. This CDR3 comprises 12 residues. The V gene's germline CDR1 is SGHTA and CDR2 FQGNSA. CDR3 in DNA: TGTGCCAGCAGCTTATTAATATACGAGCAGTACTTC. Translated: CASSLLIYEQYF.

CDR3 DNA: TGCAGCGTTTTTCCTTATACAGCGAACACTGAAGCTTTCTTT. It codes for CSVFPYTANTEAFF. The J gene is TRBJ1-1, the V gene TRBV29-1; no definite D call. Deletions cut 5 bases from V and 1 base from J, with 14 bases between. This CDR3 has 14 amino acids. Per the germline V gene, CDR1 is SQVTM and CDR2 is ANQGSEA.

This sequence joins TRBV28 and TRBJ1-1; the D is unclear. V shed 7 bases and J shed 0 bases, with 9 bases lying between them. CDR3 length: 13 residues. Germline CDR1 MDHEN, CDR2 SYDVKM. The CDR3 protein is CASIHELNTEAFF. The CDR3 region has the DNA TGTGCCAGCATCCATGAACTGAACACTGAAGCTTTCTTT.

V usage is TRBV10-3 and J usage is TRBJ2-1, with 11 bases that match TRBD2. The CDR3 totals 15 residues. CDR1 is ENHRY and CDR2 is SYGVKD in the germline V gene. The J segment lost 6 bases and the V segment lost 3 bases, leaving 4 bases of the junction unmatched. This chain's CDR3 is CAISDPGLAVNEQFF. The CDR3 DNA sequence: TGTGCCATCAGTGACCCGGGACTAGCGGTCAATGAGCAGTTCTTC.

The V and J genes are TRBV30 and TRBJ2-5; 7 bases align to TRBD2. The V and J ends lost 4 bases and 4 bases, in that order; junction bases with no gene match: 3. Germline CDR1 reads GTSNPN; CDR2 reads SVGIG (reference sequence). The CDR3 spans 12 residues. The CDR3 sequence is CAWMGGIETQYF. CDR3 DNA sequence: TGTGCCTGGATGGGGGGGATAGAGACCCAGTACTTC.

The chain has TRBV11-2 and TRBJ2-7; TRBD2 aligns across 10 bases. The CDR3 loop spans 16 amino acids. V was clipped by 1 base and J by 2 bases; unmatched bases: 5. CDR1 and CDR2 from the germline V gene are SGHAT and FQNNGV. CDR3 residues: CASSLVRTSGTYEQYF. The CDR3 DNA reads as TGTGCCAGCAGCTTAGTCCGGACTAGCGGTACCTACGAGCAGTACTTC.

V and J are TRBV28 and TRBJ2-1, with D perhaps TRBD1 (6 bases). This CDR3 is built from 15 residues. The V gene lost 6 bases and the J gene lost 4 bases, with 16 bases spanning the gap. Per the germline V gene, CDR1 is MDHEN and CDR2 is SYDVKM. The CDR3 DNA reads as TGTGCCAGCAGATCCGACAGCCAGGGGTACAATGAGCAGTTCTTC. Amino acids: CASRSDSQGYNEQFF.

The chain combines TRBV28 with TRBJ1-3, with a weak D call TRBD1 (5 bases). The V gene lost 7 bases and the J gene lost 2 bases, with 15 bases spanning the gap. Germline CDR1 reads MDHEN; CDR2 reads SYDVKM. The CDR3 runs to 15 residues. The CDR3 region has the DNA TGTGCCAGCAAGTTGAGGGGCCTGCCTGGAAACACCATATATTTT. This codes for CASKLRGLPGNTIYF.

The chain is built from TRBV5-6 and TRBJ2-4; TRBD1 or TRBD2 may be the D gene (5 bases each). Trimming took 3 bases from V and 7 from J, leaving 17 bases between them. This CDR3 spans 15 amino acids. CDR1 SGHDT and CDR2 YYEEEE come from the germline V gene. The CDR3 spells CASSYGAEAGNIQYF. CDR3 sequence (DNA): TGTGCCAGCAGCTACGGGGCCGAGGCAGGTAACATTCAGTACTTC.

The rearrangement links TRBV7-2 to TRBJ1-2; D gene unclear. CDR3 length equals 15 residues. The germline V gene has CDR1 SGHTA and CDR2 FQGNSA. The ends were cut back, 4 bases at V and 2 bases at J, with 14 bases in the middle. The CDR3 reads CASSSHLSGNYGYTF. The DNA for the CDR3 is TGTGCCAGCAGCTCTCACTTATCAGGAAACTATGGCTACACCTTC.

The DNA of the CDR3 is TGTGCCAGCAGCTTGGAAGTGTCCAAAAACATTCAGTACTTC. This codes for CASSLEVSKNIQYF. The V gene is TRBV5-6, the J gene TRBJ2-4; D not resolved. Trimming cost V 0 bases and J 2 bases, with 6 bases left between them. The CDR3 covers 14 residues. Germline loops: CDR1 SGHDT, CDR2 YYEEEE.

The rearrangement joins TRBV5-6 to TRBJ1-2; possible D gene TRBD1, 5 bases. CDR3 length: 15 residues. The ends were cut back, 0 bases at V and 0 bases at J, with 9 bases in the middle. Looked up from germline, CDR1 is SGHDT and CDR2 is YYEEEE. CDR3 sequence (DNA): TGTGCCAGCAGCTTGGTGCAGGGAGCTAACTATGGCTACACCTTC. It translates to CASSLVQGANYGYTF.

Remarks on this clone: This CDR3 is also generated by other DNA sequences in the sample. The rearrangement uses TRBV5-1 and TRBJ2-3; D ambiguous. In germline, CDR1 is SGHRS, CDR2 YFSETQ. The V end was cut by 0 bases, the J end by 2 bases, with 1 base between. This CDR3 contains 12 residues. Here the CDR3 DNA reads TGCGCCAGCAGCTTGGACACAGATACGCAGTATTTT. Translation: CASSLDTDTQYF.

V gene TRBV5-4 combines with J gene TRBJ2-7; no reliable D call. The length of the CDR3 is 14 residues. The V end was cut by 2 bases, the J end by 3 bases, with 12 bases between. Germline CDR1 SGHNT, CDR2 YYREEE (reference sequence). The CDR3 loop is CASSFDGENYEQYF. CDR3 DNA sequence: TGTGCCAGCAGCTTCGACGGAGAAAACTACGAGCAGTACTTC.

The chain recombines TRBV6-2 or TRBV6-3 with TRBJ2-5, with 9 bases aligning to TRBD2. Losses at the gene ends were 2 bases for V and 2 bases for J; bases not matched to a gene: 3. The CDR3 contains 15 residues. Per the germline V gene, CDR1 is MNHEY and CDR2 is SVGEGT. The CDR3 DNA reads as TGTGCCAGCAGTTACCCTAGCGGGGCTCAAGAGACCCAGTACTTC. Residues: CASSYPSGAQETQYF.

The chain uses TRBV11-3 and TRBJ2-3; TRBD1 or TRBD2 may be the D gene (5 bases each). This CDR3 has 14 amino acids. V lost 10 bases and J 8 bases, leaving 22 bases between the germline ends. Germline values: CDR1 SGHNT, CDR2 YENEEA. As DNA, the CDR3 is TGTGCCACCCGAAGGGACCCAACCGAGGGTACGCAGTATTTT. Its protein is CATRRDPTEGTQYF.